The clone carrying this T cell receptor (beta chain) was picked up many times. Its antigen is undetermined. The record originates from a study of response to subunit inactivated influenza vaccine. One entry per CDR3 protein results from TCRdb running MiXCR on the RT-PCR reads. Of fewer than 700,000 distinct CDR3 sequences listed, approximately 12% are singletons. V gave up 4 bases and J gave up 1 base; unmatched junction bases: 7. Germline assignment: CDR1 SGHDT and CDR2 YYEEEE. CDR3 length: 16 amino acids. Study outcomes and limitations: New T cells are recruited in small numbers by each seasonal influenza vaccination, according to the authors' suggestion.

The clonotype comes from a man aged 45-65 years who received an inactivated influenza vaccine. Sequencing was performed on PBMCs from blood, taken roughly 46 days after vaccination. The V call is TRBV5-6, the J call TRBJ1-1, with TRBD1 matching over 10 bases. CDR3 coding DNA: TGTGCCAGCAGCATGACAGGGGGCCGAGGGAACACTGAAGCTTTCTTT. Protein product: CASSMTGGRGNTEAFF.